The next 26 T cell receptor beta chains were all read from a single sample in a study of blood T cell repertoires in COVID-19. Assay used: immunoSEQ multiplex PCR; TCRdb lists only in-frame clones, some missing. The data contain about 180,000 clones, approximately 87% of them seen just once; the ten biggest clones take up roughly 20%. The sample comprised peripheral blood. All receptors come from a man between 65 and 80 years old with active or convalescent COVID-19.

The rearrangement links TRBV20-1 to TRBJ2-5; D is ambiguous. The germline gives CDR1 DFQATT, CDR2 SNEGSKA (reference sequence). The CDR3 has 15 residues. V dropped 3 bases and J dropped 2 bases, with 16 bases sitting between them. The CDR3 here is CSASEATIYQETQYF. The CDR3 DNA sequence: TGCAGTGCTAGTGAGGCCACCATTTATCAAGAGACCCAGTACTTC.

The chain couples TRBV18 to TRBJ2-3; TRBD2 matches at 8 bases. Germline V gives CDR1 KGHSH, CDR2 LQKENI. The trim removed 5 bases at V and 6 bases at J, leaving 22 bases unmatched. This CDR3 contains 19 residues. DNA for the CDR3: TGTGCCAGCTCAGGAAGGTCCAGCGGGAGTCGGTTGGTAGGGGATACGCAGTATTTT. It specifies CASSGRSSGSRLVGDTQYF. The variable domain in full, completed from reference TRBV18 and TRBJ2-3, reads NAGVMQNPRHLVRRRGQEARLRCSPMKGHSHVYWYRQLPEEGLKFMVYLQKENIIDESGMPKERFSAEFPKEGPSILRIQQVVRGDSAAYFCASSGRSSGSRLVGDTQYFGPGTRLTVL.

This chain uses TRBV18 with TRBJ1-5; 8 positions agree with TRBD1. Germline assignment: CDR1 KGHSH and CDR2 LQKENI. The CDR3 has 16 amino acids. Losses at the gene ends were 5 bases for V and 0 bases for J; bases not matched to a gene: 6. In nucleotides, the CDR3 is TGTGCCAGCTCAACCCGACAGGGGTATAGCAATCAGCCCCAGCATTTT. It specifies CASSTRQGYSNQPQHF.

The chain uses TRBV23-1 and TRBJ1-1; D is unresolved. TRBV23-1 is given ORF status, its function remaining uncertain. CDR3 length: 13 residues. V was cut by 0 bases and J by 4 bases, with 6 bases left in between. CDR3 DNA sequence: TGCGCCAGCAGTCAATCGAGGAGCACTGAAGCTTTCTTT. Encoded protein: CASSQSRSTEAFF.

This clone was counted once. J is TRBJ2-1 and V is TRBV9, with 8 bases that match TRBD1. V shed 3 bases and J 8 bases; nucleotides not matched to a gene: 7. In germline, CDR1 is SGDLS, CDR2 YYNGEE. The CDR3 is made up of 14 amino acids. The CDR3 is CASSGRTGRDEQFF. In nucleotides, the CDR3 is TGTGCCAGCAGCGGCCGGACAGGGCGGGATGAGCAGTTCTTC.

This clone was observed a handful of times. The chain links TRBV12-3 or TRBV12-4 to TRBJ2-7; D perhaps matches TRBD1 (5 bases). Trimming took 6 bases from V and 4 from J, leaving 13 bases between them. This CDR3 has 13 residues. The CDR3 region has the DNA TGTGCCAGCAGCGCGACAGAAAGGTACGAGCAGTACTTC. This sequence encodes CASSATERYEQYF.

The genes are TRBV2 and TRBJ1-1, with D possibly TRBD1 on 5 matching bases. This CDR3 comprises 14 residues. The V end lost 6 bases, the J end lost 7 bases, and 18 bases lay between the germline ends. Per germline, CDR1 SNHLY and CDR2 FYNNEI. For the CDR3, the DNA is TGTGCCAGCAGGGCGGGACTCTTCGGGGATGAAGCTTTCTTT. Translation gives CASRAGLFGDEAFF.

V and J are TRBV6-2 or TRBV6-3 and TRBJ1-1, with TRBD1 as a possible D gene (5 bases). The germline V and J ends were trimmed by 4 bases and 1 base, with 16 bases remaining between them. Germline V gene sequence: CDR1 MNHEY, CDR2 SVGEGT. The CDR3 is 16 amino acids. The CDR3 reads CASSSNLRVTNTEAFF. Written as DNA, the CDR3 is TGTGCCAGCAGTTCAAACCTCAGGGTCACGAACACTGAAGCTTTCTTT.

This rearrangement joins TRBV4-1 to TRBJ1-1; possibly TRBD1 for D (5 bases). The ends were cut back, 1 base at V and 8 bases at J, with 20 bases in the middle. The V gene's germline CDR1 is MGHRA and CDR2 YSYEKL. CDR3 size: 16 residues. The CDR3 DNA is TGCGCCAGCAGCCAAGTGTCGGTCGGCAGGGCCAGAGAAGCTTTCTTT. It yields the protein CASSQVSVGRAREAFF.

The chain links TRBV4-3 to TRBJ1-2, with D perhaps TRBD1 (5 bases). The CDR3 runs to 17 residues. Germline V lookup: CDR1 LGHNA, CDR2 YSLEER. Trimming pared 1 base from V and 6 bases from J, leaving 21 bases between. CDR3 DNA: TGCGCCAGCAGCCAAGTTATGGCGGCGGACATCTGGAATGGCTACACCTTC. Protein sequence: CASSQVMAADIWNGYTF.

This chain connects TRBV29-1 to TRBJ2-1; 8 bases are shared with TRBD2. The V gene end was trimmed by 4 bases and the J gene end by 0 bases; junction bases not matched to a gene: 2. Germline assignment: CDR1 SQVTM and CDR2 ANQGSEA. The CDR3 length is 14 residues. In nucleotides, the CDR3 is TGCAGCGTTGGGACTAGCTACTCCTACAATGAGCAGTTCTTC. Translated, it gives CSVGTSYSYNEQFF.

This clone was observed a single time. The chain joins TRBV12-3 or TRBV12-4 to TRBJ1-2; D is unresolved. V lost 1 base, J lost 8 bases, and 8 bases lay in between. There are 12 residues in the CDR3. CDR3 residues: CASSLGGLGYTF. In DNA form, the CDR3 reads TGTGCCAGCAGTTTAGGAGGGCTCGGCTACACCTTC.

The CDR3 protein is CASSDLGGGYGYTF. The CDR3 DNA reads as TGTGCCAGCAGCGACCTTGGGGGAGGCTATGGCTACACCTTC. The V call is TRBV9, the J call TRBJ1-2, with a weak D call TRBD1 (5 bases). V lost 3 bases and J 4 bases, leaving 13 bases between the germline ends. This CDR3 region has 14 residues. Germline CDR1 is SGDLS and CDR2 is YYNGEE.

The chain uses TRBV19 and TRBJ1-2, with TRBD1 identical over 8 bases. Germline CDR1 LNHDA, CDR2 SQIVND (reference sequence). The V gene end was trimmed by 7 bases and the J gene end by 5 bases; junction bases not matched to a gene: 24. This CDR3 spans 19 amino acids. The CDR3 protein is CASKGPVTGARQIEYGYTF. CDR3 bases: TGTGCCAGTAAGGGACCGGTGACAGGGGCCCGCCAAATAGAGTATGGCTACACCTTC.

This clone was seen a handful of times. The chain employs TRBV6-5 and TRBJ1-3, with no clear D. The length of the CDR3 is 16 residues. Trimming left V 2 bases short and J 1 base short, with 12 bases between. Germline V CDR1 and CDR2: MNHEY, SVGAGI. DNA of the CDR3: TGTGCCAGCAGTTACCAAACCGGGTGGTCTGGAAACACCATATATTTT. It is translated as CASSYQTGWSGNTIYF.

The chain employs TRBV7-9 and TRBJ2-3; 9 nucleotides match TRBD1. CDR3 size: 15 residues. Trimming took 2 bases from V and 5 from J; bases not matched to a gene: 5. Per the germline V gene, CDR1 is SEHNR and CDR2 is FQNEAQ (reference sequence). CDR3 residues: CASSLRGTGRDTQYF. The CDR3 DNA reads TGTGCCAGCAGCTTAAGAGGGACAGGGAGAGATACGCAGTATTTT. The full variable domain, rest sourced from reference TRBV7-9 and TRBJ2-3, is DTGVSQNPRHKITKRGQNVTFRCDPISEHNRLYWYRQTLGQGPEFLTYFQNEAQLEKSRLLSDRFSAERPKGSFSTLEIQRTEQGDSAMYLCASSLRGTGRDTQYFGPGTRLTVL.

V and J are TRBV19 and TRBJ1-5, with 7 nucleotides matching TRBD1. CDR1 is LNHDA and CDR2 is SQIVND in the germline V gene (reference sequence). The V gene end was trimmed by 0 bases and the J gene end by 7 bases; junction bases not matched to a gene: 12. The CDR3 covers 17 residues. The CDR3 bases are TGTGCCAGTAGTATAGATCTTAGACAGGGTGGGGGACAGCCCCAGCATTTT. Residues: CASSIDLRQGGGQPQHF.

This clone was seen once. This chain connects TRBV6-2 or TRBV6-3 to TRBJ2-1; 10 bases fit TRBD2. CDR1 is MNHEY and CDR2 is SVGEGT in the germline V gene. Germline trimming cut 0 bases from V and 8 bases from J; bases unmatched to any gene: 4. The CDR3 consists of 15 residues. The CDR3 protein is CASSYSAGGQDEQFF. The CDR3 region has the DNA TGTGCCAGCAGTTACTCAGCGGGGGGGCAGGATGAGCAGTTCTTC.

The chain joins TRBV6-5 to TRBJ1-3; TRBD1 matches at 8 bases. This CDR3 spans 16 amino acids. Losses at the gene ends were 4 bases for V and 4 bases for J; bases not matched to a gene: 9. The germline V gene has CDR1 MNHEY and CDR2 SVGAGI. The CDR3 DNA is TGTGCCAGCAGTTTCAGGACAGGGAATACCGGAAACACCATATATTTT. Translation gives CASSFRTGNTGNTIYF.

The rearrangement uses TRBV5-1 and TRBJ2-1; 12 nucleotides match TRBD2. This CDR3 spans 15 amino acids. J gave up 8 bases and V 0 bases, and 3 bases lay outside the gene matches. CDR1 SGHRS and CDR2 YFSETQ come from the germline V gene. The CDR3 bases are TGCGCCAGCAGCTTGGGACTAGCGGGAGAGTATGAGCAGTTCTTC. This codes for CASSLGLAGEYEQFF.

This clone was detected only a few times. This chain connects TRBV5-1 to TRBJ2-1; TRBD1 matches 11 bases. Trimming at V came to 5 bases and at J to 4 bases, leaving 8 bases not matched to a gene. In germline, CDR1 is SGHRS, CDR2 YFSETQ. The CDR3 is 16 residues long. This CDR3 is CASSSHGTGGYNEQFF. CDR3 nucleotides: TGCGCCAGCAGTTCCCACGGGACAGGGGGTTACAATGAGCAGTTCTTC.

The chain links TRBV7-3 to TRBJ2-1, with TRBD1 as a possible D gene (5 bases). Germline CDR1 reads SGHTA; CDR2 reads FQGTGA. The CDR3 spans 15 residues. V lost 6 bases and J 0 bases, leaving 12 bases between the germline ends. In nucleotides, the CDR3 is TGTGCCAGCAGGTGGGGCCCTAGCTCCTACAATGAGCAGTTCTTC. It translates to CASRWGPSSYNEQFF.

This clone was seen once. The CDR3 DNA reads as TGTGCCAGCAGCTTGGGGGGACGGCTGCACACTGAAGCTTTCTTT. It codes for CASSLGGRLHTEAFF. The chain combines TRBV7-8 with TRBJ1-1; possibly TRBD1 for D (5 bases). This CDR3 comprises 15 residues. Trimming removed 3 bases from V and 3 bases from J, with 14 bases in between. CDR1 SGHVS and CDR2 FQNEAQ come from the germline V gene.

This sequence joins TRBV4-2 and TRBJ1-2; a possible D gene is TRBD1 (6 bases). The CDR3 is made up of 15 amino acids. From germline, CDR1 is LGHNA and CDR2 YNFKEQ. Trimming pared 0 bases from V and 7 bases from J, leaving 15 bases between. CDR3 DNA: TGTGCCAGCAGCCAAGAACGGGCCGGGGGGCTTGGCTACACCTTC. Translating it yields CASSQERAGGLGYTF.

This sequence joins TRBV5-4 and TRBJ1-1; D gene ambiguous. Germline V gives CDR1 SGHNT, CDR2 YYREEE (reference sequence). This CDR3 spans 15 amino acids. V shed 4 bases and J shed 1 base, with 14 bases lying between them. The CDR3, as DNA: TGTGCCAGCAGCCCGGGAGTGTATACGAACACTGAAGCTTTCTTT. Its protein is CASSPGVYTNTEAFF.

This chain uses TRBV19 with TRBJ1-5; 12 nucleotides align to TRBD1. CDR1 and CDR2 (germline): LNHDA, SQIVND (reference sequence). The CDR3 contains 16 residues. V gave up 7 bases and J gave up 6 bases; unmatched junction bases: 10. CDR3 sequence reads: CASKSGDRGRSQPQHF. The CDR3 region has the DNA TGTGCCAGTAAGAGTGGGGACAGGGGGCGAAGTCAGCCCCAGCATTTT.